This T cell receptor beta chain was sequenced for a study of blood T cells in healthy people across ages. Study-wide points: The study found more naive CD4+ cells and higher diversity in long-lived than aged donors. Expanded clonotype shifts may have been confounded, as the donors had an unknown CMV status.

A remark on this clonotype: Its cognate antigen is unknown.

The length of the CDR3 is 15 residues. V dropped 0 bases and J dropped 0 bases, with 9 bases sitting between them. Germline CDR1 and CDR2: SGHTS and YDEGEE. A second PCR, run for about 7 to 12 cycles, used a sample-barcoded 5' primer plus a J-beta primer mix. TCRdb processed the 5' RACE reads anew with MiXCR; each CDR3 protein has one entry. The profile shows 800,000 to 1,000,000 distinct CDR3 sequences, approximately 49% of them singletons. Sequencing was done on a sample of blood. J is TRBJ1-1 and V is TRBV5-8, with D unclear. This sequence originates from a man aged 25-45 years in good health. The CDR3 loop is CASSLGWAMNTEAFF. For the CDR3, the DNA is TGTGCCAGCAGCTTGGGCTGGGCCATGAACACTGAAGCTTTCTTT.